The sequence of this T cell receptor beta chain was determined in a study of control samples from healthy donors and cancer patients. CDR1 is SNHLY, CDR2 FYNNEI, per germline. The CDR3 totals 12 residues. Trimming removed 8 bases at V and 7 bases at J, with 12 bases between. The protocol was immunoSEQ multiplex PCR, while the TCRdb copy is restricted to in-frame clones and leaves out a portion. This table has about 130,000 clones, over 75% appearing once. Sequences were obtained from blood. The sequence was obtained from a man between 18 and 35 years old in good health. The chain carries TRBV2 and TRBJ2-1; possibly TRBD1 or TRBD2 for D (5 bases each). CDR3 sequence (DNA): TGTGCCAGCCGGACAACGGGGAATGAGCAGTTCTTC. Residues: CASRTTGNEQFF.